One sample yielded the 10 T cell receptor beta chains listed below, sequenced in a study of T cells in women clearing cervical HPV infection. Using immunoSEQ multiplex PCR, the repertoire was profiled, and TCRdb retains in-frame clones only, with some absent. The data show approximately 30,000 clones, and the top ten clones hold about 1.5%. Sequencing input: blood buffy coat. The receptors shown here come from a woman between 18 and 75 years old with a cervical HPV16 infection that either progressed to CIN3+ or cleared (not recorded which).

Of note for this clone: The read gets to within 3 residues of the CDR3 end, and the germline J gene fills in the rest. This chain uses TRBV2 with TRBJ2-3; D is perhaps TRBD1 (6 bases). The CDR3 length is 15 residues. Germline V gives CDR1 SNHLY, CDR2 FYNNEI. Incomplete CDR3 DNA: TGTGCCAGCAGTACCTACAGGGAAGCTAGTCAGCCG. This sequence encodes CASSTYREASQP. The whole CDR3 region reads CASSTYREASQPQYF.

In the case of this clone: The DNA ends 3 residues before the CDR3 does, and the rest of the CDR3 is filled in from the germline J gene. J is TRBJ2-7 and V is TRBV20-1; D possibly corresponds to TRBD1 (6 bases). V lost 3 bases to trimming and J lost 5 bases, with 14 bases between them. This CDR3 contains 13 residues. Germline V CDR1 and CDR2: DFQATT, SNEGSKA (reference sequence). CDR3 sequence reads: CSASRRYRDEQYF. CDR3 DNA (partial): TGCAGTGCTAGTCGTCGTTACAGGGACGAG.

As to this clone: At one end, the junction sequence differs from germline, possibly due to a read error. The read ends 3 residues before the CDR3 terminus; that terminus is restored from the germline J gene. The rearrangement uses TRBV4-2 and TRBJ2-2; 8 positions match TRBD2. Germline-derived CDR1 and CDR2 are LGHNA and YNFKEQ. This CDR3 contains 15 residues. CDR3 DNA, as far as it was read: TGCGCCAGCAGCCAAGATCGACTAGCGAGCGGGGAG. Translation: CASSQDRLASGE. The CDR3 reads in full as CASSQDRLASGELFF.

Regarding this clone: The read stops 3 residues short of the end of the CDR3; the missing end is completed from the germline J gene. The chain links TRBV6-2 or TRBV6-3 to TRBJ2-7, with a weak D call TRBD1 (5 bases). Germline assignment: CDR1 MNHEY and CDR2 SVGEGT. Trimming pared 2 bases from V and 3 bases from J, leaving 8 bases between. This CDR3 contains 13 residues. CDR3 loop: CASSYPGFYEQYF. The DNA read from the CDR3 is TGTGCCAGCAGTTACCCAGGGTTCTACGAG.

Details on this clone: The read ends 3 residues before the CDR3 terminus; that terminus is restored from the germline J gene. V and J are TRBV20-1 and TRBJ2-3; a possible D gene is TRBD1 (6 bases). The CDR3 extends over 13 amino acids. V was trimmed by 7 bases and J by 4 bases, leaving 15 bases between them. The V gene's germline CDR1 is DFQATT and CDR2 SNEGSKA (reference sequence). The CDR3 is CSGAGAVADTQYF. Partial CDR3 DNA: TGCAGTGGGGCAGGGGCTGTCGCAGATACG.

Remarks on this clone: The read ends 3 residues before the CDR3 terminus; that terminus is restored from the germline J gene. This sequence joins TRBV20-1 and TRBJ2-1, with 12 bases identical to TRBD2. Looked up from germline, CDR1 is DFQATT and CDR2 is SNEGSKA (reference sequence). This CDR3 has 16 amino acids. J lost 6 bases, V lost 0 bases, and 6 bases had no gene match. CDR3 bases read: TGCAGTGCTAGAGACGCACTAGCGGGAGGTCGCAATGAG. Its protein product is CSARDALAGGRNE. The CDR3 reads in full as CSARDALAGGRNEQFF.

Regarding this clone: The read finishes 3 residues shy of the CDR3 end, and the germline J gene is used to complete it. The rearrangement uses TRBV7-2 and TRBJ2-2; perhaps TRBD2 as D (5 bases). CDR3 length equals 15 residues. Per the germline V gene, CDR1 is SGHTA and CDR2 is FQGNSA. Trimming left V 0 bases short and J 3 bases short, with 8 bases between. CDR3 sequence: CASSLALADTGELFF. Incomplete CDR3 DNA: TGTGCCAGCAGCTTAGCCCTAGCTGACACCGGGGAG.

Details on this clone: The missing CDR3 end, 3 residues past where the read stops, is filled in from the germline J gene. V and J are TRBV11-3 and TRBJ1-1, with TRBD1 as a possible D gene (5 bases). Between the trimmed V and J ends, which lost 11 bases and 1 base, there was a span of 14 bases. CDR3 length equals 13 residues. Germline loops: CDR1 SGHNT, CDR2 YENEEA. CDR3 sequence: CASGGARNTEAFF. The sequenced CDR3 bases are TGTGCCTCGGGTGGGGCGCGGAACACTGAA.

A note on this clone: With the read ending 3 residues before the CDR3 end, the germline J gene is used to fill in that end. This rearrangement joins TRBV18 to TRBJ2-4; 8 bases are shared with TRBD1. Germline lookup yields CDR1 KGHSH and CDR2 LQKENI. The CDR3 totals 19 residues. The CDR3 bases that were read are TGTGCCAGCTCACCAAGACGACAGGGGACTTCTCCTGCTAACTATGGT. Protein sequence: CASSPRRQGTSPANYG. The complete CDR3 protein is CASSPRRQGTSPANYGQYF.

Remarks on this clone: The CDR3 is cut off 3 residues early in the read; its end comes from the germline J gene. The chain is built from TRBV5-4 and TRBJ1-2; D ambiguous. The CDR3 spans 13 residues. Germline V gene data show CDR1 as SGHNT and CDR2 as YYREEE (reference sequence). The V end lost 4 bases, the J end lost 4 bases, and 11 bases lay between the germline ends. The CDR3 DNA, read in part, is TGTGCCAGCAGCCTCGACAAAGTCTATGGC. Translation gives CASSLDKVYG. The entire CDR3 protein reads CASSLDKVYGYTF.